This T cell receptor beta chain was documented in a study of blood T cell repertoires in COVID-19 (dated by TCRdb to about 2020). For the wider study: The collaborator samples originated in the United States, Italy and Spain and spanned the acute and convalescent phases of COVID-19. The prospective study material was composed of cDNA or gDNA derived from T cells, B-cell-depleted T cells, or PBMCs. Deeply sampled blood TCRbeta repertoires from subjects exposed to, actively infected with, or recovered from COVID-19 were included in the dataset. The repertoires were made available in a free public database intended to serve as a resource for research on the immune response to SARS-CoV-2. The samples were drawn from two sources: the first 160 participants of the ongoing ImmuneRACE study, and 950 to 1,500 subjects contributed by 6 global collaborators. Nearly every sample came with metadata listing a de-identified subject ID, COVID-19 status, age in years and sex. Where HLA class I and class II types were available, the types were taken from metadata supplied by the sample provider, not from assay-based typing. Points the paper makes about the study in general: Clinical and demographic metadata were provided uncurated, with the amount varying by source and participant.

TCRbeta CDR3 regions were amplified from genomic DNA using the immunoSEQ Assay, a bias-controlled multiplex PCR. Per the source publication's procedure: Within the assay, amplification of reference gene primers was used to estimate how many nucleated cells each sample contained. To quantify the absolute abundance of each unique TCRbeta CDR3 rearrangement, sequence reads were collapsed and filtered. Productive Simpson clonality was computed per sample as the square root of Simpson's diversity index over productive rearrangements. TCRdb obtained this table from immuneACCESS and retained in-frame rearrangements with V and J assigned. These tables miss some clones; where compared with another copy, unresolved V genes account for less than half of the shortfall, and the remainder is unexplained. The V and J calls and clone size come from that table; D and trimming were worked out from the DNA. The sample table lists about 200,000 clones, roughly 84% of them with a count of one. Of the sample, around 21% falls within the top ten clones.

Each collaborating institution followed its own protocols to collect whole blood in K2EDTA tubes. For TCRbeta analysis, collaborator samples were shipped as frozen whole blood, as isolated PBMCs, or as DNA extracted from either sample type. V is cut by 5 bases and J by 4 bases, and the space between the germline ends is 11 bases. The CDR3 runs 13 residues from the cysteine to the phenylalanine. The kept DNA is CDR3 alone, 39 bases in frame from the first base. From a lookup of the germline V gene, CDR1 and CDR2 are SNHLY and FYNNEI. This clone was seen more than once but under ten times. Its cognate antigen has yet to be identified. Qualities for individual bases were not recorded, and no much larger clone is one base off.

Sequencing was done on a sample of peripheral blood. This clonotype was sampled from a human donor in a cohort sampled during active COVID-19. The chain uses TRBV2 and TRBJ1-2; the D gene is perhaps TRBD1, on 6 matching bases. CDR3 region: CASSPTGSYGYTF. The DNA sequence reads TGTGCCAGCAGTCCCACAGGGAGCTATGGCTACACCTTC.